This T cell receptor beta chain originates from a study of T cells in Graves' hyperthyroidism and ophthalmopathy (dated by TCRdb to the late 2010s). Background for the entire study: Peripheral blood was sampled at the time of initial diagnosis, prior to any treatment. To identify distinguishing TCR V-J signatures, a discovery cohort of 90 to 100 patients was used, comprising under 45 with Graves' ophthalmopathy and 57 with stable Graves' hyperthyroidism. Whether ophthalmopathy could be predicted prospectively was tested in an independent validation cohort made up of under 20 hyperthyroidism patients plus 17 patients who later progressed to ophthalmopathy. For training and testing, the 100 patients in the discovery cohort were randomly divided in a 7:3 ratio. Thyroid tissue and blood T-cell repertoires from over 5 Graves' hyperthyroidism patients were also compared in the study. After blood sampling, hyperthyroidism patients were treated with methimazole at a starting dose of 30 mg daily, and ophthalmopathy patients were treated with high-dose intravenous methylprednisolone. The paper describes TCR Vbeta CDR3 sequencing of fewer than 150 peripheral blood samples, made up of under 50 ophthalmopathy patients, 70 to 75 hyperthyroidism patients and 17 progressor patients.

Amplification of TCR beta CDR3 regions was carried out from RNA transcripts. The TCR CDR3 was subjected to a first round of RT-PCR using the HTBI primer set and the Qiagen OneStep RT-PCR kit. Libraries were constructed in a second round of multiplex PCR, after which size selection and purification were performed. Paired-end sequencing of the libraries was performed with 100 bp reads on an Illumina HiSeq2000. Per the original workflow: SOAPnuke was used to process the raw data, throwing out any read that contained adapters or uncalled bases, had a mean Phred below 15, or lacked an exact constant-primer or identifier match. COPE v1.2.5 was used to merge the high-quality paired reads, and each unique nucleotide sequence was defined as a clonotype. MiTCR v1.1 was used to align the clonotypes against IMGT TRBV, TRBD and TRBJ reference segments. Only V-J combinations with frequency above 0.0001, covering 99.2% of repertoires, were analysed. A TCS score was defined as the ratio of F50 (clonal expansion) to E x V (chaos), with BLOSUM62-based TCRdist applied between CDR3 peptides within each V-J. Welch's t-statistics and random forest reduced approximately 520 V-J features to under 15, which were used in a naive Bayes classifier (R e1071). TCRdb applied fastp at Q25 and MiXCR to the public reads, then kept only in-frame beta chains. Duplicate CDR3 protein sequences are folded into a single record with the most common DNA and genes. For this entry, the V and J calls and clone size follow TCRdb and not the study's own pipeline. This sample gives roughly 99,000 distinct CDR3 sequences in total; roughly 15% of them show up just once. The top ten hold around two fifths of the sample.

Comment on this clonotype: Its cognate antigen has yet to be identified. One base away there is no much larger clone; base qualities are not given.

What the research found in general, with its limitations: A 13 V-J signature model separated ophthalmopathy from stable hyperthyroidism, with 87.88% sensitivity and about 81% specificity in cross-validation and 80%/75% in testing. Most expanded thyroid clonotypes (frequency above 0.001) were also found in blood, which suggests that blood repertoires may mirror thyroid immune responses. Sample size was not statistically predetermined, and investigators were not blinded to group allocation. In validation, the model predicted progression to ophthalmopathy with approximately 69% sensitivity and approximately 78% specificity, a median of 6.5 months before onset.

Stable Graves' hyperthyroidism was defined as the absence of progression to ophthalmopathy over 18 months of follow-up. Hyperthyroidism patients were newly diagnosed, had a disease duration of under 2 months, and were aged 18 to 65 years. The study excluded patients with uncontrolled infections, other autoimmune diseases, pregnancy or lactation. Diagnoses were based on clinical symptoms, serum thyroxine and TRAb, thyroid ultrasound and orbital computed tomography. PBMCs were separated from about 10 ml of fresh peripheral blood using Ficoll-Paque density gradient centrifugation. Total RNA was extracted with Trizol reagent, and quality was checked on an Agilent 2100 Bioanalyzer. V and J are truncated by 0 bases and 5 bases respectively, leaving an intervening sequence of 4 bases. According to the germline V gene, CDR1 reads SNHLY and CDR2 reads FYNNEI. The CDR3 covers 12 residues, taking in both the cysteine and the phenylalanine. Only the CDR3 portion is preserved as DNA: 36 bases, with reading frame beginning at the first base.

Here the chain combines TRBV2 and TRBJ2-5; the D gene remains uncertain. Sequenced: blood. The clonotype comes from a woman aged 45-60 years with Graves' hyperthyroidism. Read as DNA, the sequence is TGTGCCAGCAGTGAAGCAGGGGAGACCCAGTACTTC. The translation is CASSEAGETQYF.